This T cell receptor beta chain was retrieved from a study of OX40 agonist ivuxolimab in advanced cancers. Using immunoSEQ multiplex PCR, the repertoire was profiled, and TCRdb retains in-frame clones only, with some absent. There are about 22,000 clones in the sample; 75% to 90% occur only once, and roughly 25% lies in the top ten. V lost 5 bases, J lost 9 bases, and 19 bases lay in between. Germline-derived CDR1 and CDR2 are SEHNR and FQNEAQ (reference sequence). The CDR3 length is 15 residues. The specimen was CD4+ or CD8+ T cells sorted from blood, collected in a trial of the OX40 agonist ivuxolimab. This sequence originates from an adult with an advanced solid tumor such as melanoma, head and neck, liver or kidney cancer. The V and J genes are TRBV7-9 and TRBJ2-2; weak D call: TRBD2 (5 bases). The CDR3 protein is CASSLHYLEGRELFF. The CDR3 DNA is TGTGCCAGCAGCCTTCACTATCTCGAGGGCCGGGAGCTGTTTTTT.